The T cell receptor beta chain described here comes from a study of Graves' ophthalmopathy and Graves' hyperthyroidism. Study-wide points: Clonotypes were expanded in thyroid at above 0.001 frequency, and most also appeared in blood.

The V and J ends lost 5 bases and 3 bases respectively, with 13 bases between them. The CDR3 loop spans 15 amino acids. Germline lookup yields CDR1 LNHDA and CDR2 SQIVND (reference sequence). A word on this clonotype: Its target is unknown.

Ophthalmopathy not arising within 18 months of follow-up defined hyperthyroidism as stable. TCR beta CDR3 amplification used RNA transcripts. The first-round RT-PCR employed HTBI primers together with the Qiagen OneStep RT-PCR kit. A multiplex PCR was then performed as the second round. TCRdb processed the multiplex PCR reads anew with MiXCR; each CDR3 protein has one entry. The sample has 620,000 or so distinct CDR3 sequences; 22% are singletons. This sequence was found in a woman aged 18-35 years with stable Graves' hyperthyroidism. Some clones in this sample may be carry-over from other donors' samples. Specimen: peripheral blood. The rearrangement links TRBV19 to TRBJ2-2; the D gene is possibly TRBD1 (6 bases). This CDR3 is CASSEGDKYTGELFF. The CDR3 bases are TGTGCCAGTAGTGAGGGGGACAAATACACCGGGGAGCTGTTTTTT.